These 28 T cell receptor beta chains originate from one sample sequenced in a study of blood T cells in healthy people across ages (dated by TCRdb to 2013 to 2016). Libraries were prepared through 5' RACE. The listed sequencing device is Illumina HiSeq 2500. A second roughly 7 to 12 cycle PCR used a sample-barcoded 5' primer and a J-beta primer mix. The public reads were reprocessed in TCRdb via fastp at Q25 and MiXCR, keeping in-frame beta chains. Rows matching on CDR3 protein sequence are summarized as one entry with the most common DNA and genes. For this sample there are around 1,500,000 distinct CDR3 sequences; approximately 40% appear just once. The ten largest clonotypes hold 7.9% of the sample. The specimen sequenced was blood. The receptors come from a woman under 30 in good health.

This clonotype was seen more than once but under ten times. The chain recombines TRBV20-1 with TRBJ1-1; D is unclear. CDR1 DFQATT and CDR2 SNEGSKA come from the germline V gene (reference sequence). The V end lost 0 bases, the J end lost 1 base, and 9 bases lay between the germline ends. The CDR3 totals 14 residues. This chain's CDR3 is CSARDGIANTEAFF. The CDR3 coding sequence is TGCAGTGCTAGAGACGGTATAGCGAACACTGAAGCTTTCTTT.

V gene TRBV5-1 combines with J gene TRBJ2-5; D is unclear. CDR3 length: 11 amino acids. CDR1 is SGHRS and CDR2 is YFSETQ in the germline V gene. V dropped 9 bases and J dropped 3 bases, with 9 bases sitting between them. The CDR3 is CATTFKETQYF. Here the CDR3 DNA reads TGCGCCACCACCTTTAAAGAGACCCAGTACTTC.

This clonotype was detected a few times. The chain combines TRBV5-1 with TRBJ2-1; D gene ambiguous. From germline, CDR1 is SGHRS and CDR2 YFSETQ. V was shortened by 0 bases and J by 6 bases, with 13 bases between the two germline ends. This CDR3 has 15 amino acids. The CDR3 here is CASSLETAVGNEQFF. In nucleotides, the CDR3 is TGCGCCAGCAGCTTGGAGACGGCTGTCGGCAATGAGCAGTTCTTC.

The chain is built from TRBV12-5 and TRBJ2-1; D remains unclear. Looked up from germline, CDR1 is LGHNT and CDR2 is FRNRAP. CDR3 size: 15 residues. The ends were cut back, 1 base at V and 7 bases at J, with 14 bases in the middle. The CDR3, as DNA: TGTGCTAGTGGTTTGGGGGCGCCAGGTGAGAATGAGCAGTTCTTC. Its translation is CASGLGAPGENEQFF.

Only a few counts were recorded for this clonotype. V and J are TRBV4-2 and TRBJ2-1; D is possibly TRBD2 (6 bases). There are 16 residues in the CDR3. CDR1 is LGHNA, CDR2 YNFKEQ, per germline. The V gene lost 4 bases and the J gene lost 2 bases, with 15 bases spanning the gap. The CDR3 nucleotides are TGTGCCAGCAGCCCCGAGGAGGGCGGACCCTACAATGAGCAGTTCTTC. It yields the protein CASSPEEGGPYNEQFF.

This chain links TRBV20-1 with TRBJ2-7; D gene ambiguous. V gave up 6 bases and J gave up 7 bases, with 16 bases separating them. CDR1 and CDR2 (germline): DFQATT, SNEGSKA (reference sequence). The CDR3 contains 12 residues. As DNA, the CDR3 is TGCAGTGCACCAAAGGGATTAGGTGAGCAGTACTTC. It translates to CSAPKGLGEQYF.

The table lists this clonotype with a few counts. The chain links TRBV12-3 or TRBV12-4 to TRBJ2-1, with 9 bases identical to TRBD2. V lost 8 bases to trimming and J lost 6 bases; unmatched junction nucleotides: 5. The CDR3 has 13 amino acids. The CDR3 sequence is CASGREGLNEQFF. CDR3 nucleotide sequence: TGTGCCAGCGGGCGGGAGGGCCTCAATGAGCAGTTCTTC.

The chain has TRBV28 and TRBJ1-1; D is undetermined. The germline V gene encodes CDR1 MDHEN and CDR2 SYDVKM. Between the trimmed V and J ends, which lost 7 bases and 3 bases, there was a span of 6 bases. This CDR3 comprises 11 residues. The CDR3: CASTDYTEAFF. As DNA, the CDR3 is TGTGCCAGCACTGATTACACTGAAGCTTTCTTT.

V gene TRBV15 combines with J gene TRBJ2-5; TRBD1 is a possible D gene (6 bases). The CDR3 length is 14 residues. From germline, CDR1 is LNHNV and CDR2 YYDKDF (reference sequence). Trimming took off 4 bases at V and 5 bases at J, with 14 bases between the two ends. CDR3 nucleotide sequence: TGTGCCACCAGCACCCGCGCAGGGGCCGAGACCCAGTACTTC. Its protein product is CATSTRAGAETQYF.

CDR3 sequence: CASSQDGTSGMGAKNIQYF. The CDR3, as DNA: TGTGCCAGCAGCCAAGATGGGACTAGCGGTATGGGAGCCAAAAACATTCAGTACTTC. This chain connects TRBV4-2 to TRBJ2-4; 11 bases fit TRBD2. This CDR3 has 19 amino acids. After removal of 0 bases from V and 0 bases from J, the junction contained 7 bases not matched to a gene. CDR1 LGHNA and CDR2 YNFKEQ come from the germline V gene.

The chain links TRBV10-3 to TRBJ1-1; TRBD1 matches at 7 bases. This CDR3 is 14 amino acids long. V trimming: 4 bases; J trimming: 1 base; junction bases outside the gene matches: 3. In germline, CDR1 is ENHRY, CDR2 SYGVKD. For the CDR3, the DNA is TGTGCCATCAGTGTCGGGACAGCGAACACTGAAGCTTTCTTT. Translation: CAISVGTANTEAFF.

This clonotype was observed a few times. V and J are TRBV12-3 or TRBV12-4 and TRBJ1-2; 7 bases are shared with TRBD1. The CDR3 is 16 amino acids. Unmatched junction bases numbered 14, after V lost 6 bases and J lost 4 bases. CDR3 sequence reads: CASSPLGTGAPYGYTF. For the CDR3, the DNA is TGTGCCAGCAGCCCACTGGGAACAGGGGCCCCCTATGGCTACACCTTC.

A few counts support this clonotype. The rearrangement uses TRBV7-2 and TRBJ2-7; 11 bases line up with TRBD2. The CDR3 extends over 18 amino acids. Germline trimming cut 2 bases from V and 0 bases from J; bases unmatched to any gene: 9. Germline values: CDR1 SGHTA, CDR2 FQGNSA. CDR3 sequence reads: CASSLPSGGPGVSYEQYF. The CDR3 DNA reads TGTGCCAGCAGCTTACCTAGCGGGGGGCCGGGTGTCTCCTACGAGCAGTACTTC. The full variable domain, with the rest looked up from reference TRBV7-2 and TRBJ2-7, is GAGVSQSPSNKVTEKGKDVELRCDPISGHTALYWYRQSLGQGLEFLIYFQGNSAPDKSGLPSDRFSAERTGGSVSTLTIQRTQQEDSAVYLCASSLPSGGPGVSYEQYFGPGTRLTVT.

The V gene is TRBV30, the J gene TRBJ2-3; D is uncertain. V dropped 2 bases and J dropped 4 bases, with 4 bases sitting between them. The germline V gene encodes CDR1 GTSNPN and CDR2 SVGIG (reference sequence). The length of the CDR3 is 11 residues. CDR3 nucleotide sequence: TGTGCCTGGAGTTTAGCAGATACGCAGTATTTT. Its translation is CAWSLADTQYF.

This rearrangement joins TRBV15 to TRBJ2-4, with a tentative D call TRBD1 (6 bases). The CDR3 is made up of 16 amino acids. V gave up 5 bases and J gave up 0 bases, with 14 bases separating them. Germline CDR1 is LNHNV and CDR2 is YYDKDF (reference sequence). The CDR3 region is CATSPTTTGAKNIQYF. The CDR3, as DNA: TGTGCCACCAGCCCTACCACGACAGGAGCCAAAAACATTCAGTACTTC.

The chain links TRBV20-1 to TRBJ2-1; TRBD2 agrees at 10 bases. The J call may be mistaken, given a closer DNA end match to TRBJ2-7. Germline V CDR1 and CDR2: DFQATT, SNEGSKA (reference sequence). The CDR3 has 17 amino acids. CDR3 in amino acids: CSARGLAGVVAYNEQYF. CDR3 sequence (DNA): TGCAGTGCCCGGGGCCTAGCGGGAGTCGTAGCCTACAATGAGCAGTACTTC.

The genes are TRBV28 and TRBJ2-1, with D possibly called TRBD1 or TRBD2 (5 bases each). The J call is doubtful: the DNA matches TRBJ2-7 better. CDR3 length equals 18 residues. CDR1 is MDHEN and CDR2 is SYDVKM in the germline V gene. CDR3 in DNA: TGTGCCAGCAGTTTGGGCTCGGGACGGAAGCTCTCCTACAATGAGCAGTACTTC. Residues: CASSLGSGRKLSYNEQYF.

The chain joins TRBV29-1 to TRBJ1-2; 8 positions match TRBD1. J was trimmed by 2 bases and V by 3 bases; bases with no gene match: 14. CDR3 length: 17 residues. Per germline, CDR1 SQVTM and CDR2 ANQGSEA. CDR3 protein: CSVDVSAEQGVNYGYTF. For the CDR3, the DNA is TGCAGCGTTGACGTCTCAGCGGAACAGGGGGTGAACTATGGCTACACCTTC.

The chain uses TRBV12-3 or TRBV12-4 and TRBJ2-5, with D perhaps given as TRBD1 or TRBD2 (5 bases each). Trimming removed 7 bases from V and 5 bases from J, with 14 bases in between. The CDR3 extends over 13 amino acids. The CDR3, as DNA: TGTGCCAGCAACCGGGACCGAAGGGAGACCCAGTACTTC. It specifies CASNRDRRETQYF.

There are a few counts of this clonotype. The chain couples TRBV15 to TRBJ2-7, with D hard to call. The germline gives CDR1 LNHNV, CDR2 YYDKDF (reference sequence). V lost 4 bases and J lost 3, with 13 bases in between. This CDR3 has 14 residues. The CDR3 loop reads CATSTRVPGYEQYF. Written as DNA, the CDR3 is TGTGCCACCAGCACCCGGGTTCCGGGCTACGAGCAGTACTTC.

This sequence joins TRBV12-3 or TRBV12-4 and TRBJ2-1; 9 nucleotides align to TRBD1. This CDR3 region has 15 residues. The J segment lost 8 bases and the V segment lost 5 bases, leaving 10 bases of the junction unmatched. The CDR3 region is CASSPRTGVADEQFF. CDR3 DNA: TGTGCCAGCAGTCCCAGGACAGGGGTAGCAGATGAGCAGTTCTTC.

The J gene is TRBJ1-2, the V gene TRBV12-3 or TRBV12-4; D remains unclear. The CDR3 sequence is 13 residues long. The germline V and J ends were trimmed by 5 bases and 8 bases, with 15 bases remaining between them. The CDR3 DNA follows: TGTGCCAGCAGTCAAGACTGGTTACGGGGCTACACCTTC. This gives the protein CASSQDWLRGYTF.

The chain joins TRBV4-1 to TRBJ2-3, with 8 nucleotides matching TRBD2. The CDR3 length is 17 residues. Germline V gene data show CDR1 as MGHRA and CDR2 as YSYEKL. The J segment lost 1 base and the V segment lost 1 base, leaving 7 bases of the junction unmatched. CDR3 region: CASSQAIPAGGTDTQYF. The DNA for the CDR3 is TGCGCCAGCAGCCAAGCTATCCCAGCGGGGGGCACAGATACGCAGTATTTT.

The table lists this clonotype with a few counts. The chain is built from TRBV29-1 and TRBJ2-7; 10 bases map to TRBD1. This CDR3 region has 12 residues. J was trimmed by 4 bases and V by 5 bases; bases with no gene match: 2. Germline CDR1 and CDR2: SQVTM and ANQGSEA. This CDR3 reads CSVSGQGYEQYF. The CDR3 DNA is TGCAGCGTTTCGGGACAGGGGTACGAGCAGTACTTC.

The CDR3, as DNA: TGTGCCAGCAGTTATGGGGGGGTGGGACTAGCGGGAAATCATGAGCAGTTCTTC. Its translation: CASSYGGVGLAGNHEQFF. This chain joins TRBV6-5 and TRBJ2-1; 13 bases align to TRBD2. Germline assignment: CDR1 MNHEY and CDR2 SVGAGI. CDR3 length: 18 amino acids. Losses at the gene ends were 3 bases for V and 8 bases for J; bases not matched to a gene: 13.

On this clonotype itself: The junction departs from the called germline gene at one end, perhaps through a read error. The V call is TRBV11-2, the J call TRBJ2-1, with a possible D match to TRBD1 (6 bases). The CDR3 has 16 residues. Germline V gene lookup returns CDR1 SGHAT and CDR2 FQNNGV. CDR3 coding DNA: TGTGCCAGCAGCTTAGGTCCGGACAGACCCTACGATGAGCAGTTCTTC. It yields the protein CASSLGPDRPYDEQFF.

The chain has TRBV7-9 and TRBJ2-1; TRBD2 might be the D (5 bases). V shed 5 bases and J shed 2 bases, with 10 bases lying between them. The germline V gene encodes CDR1 SEHNR and CDR2 FQNEAQ (reference sequence). This CDR3 spans 14 amino acids. CDR3 DNA sequence: TGTGCCAGCAGCGGGAGTGTTACCTACAATGAGCAGTTCTTC. This encodes CASSGSVTYNEQFF.

The chain has TRBV3-1 and TRBJ2-3; D assignment may be TRBD1 or TRBD2 (5 bases each). CDR1 is LGHDT and CDR2 is YNNKEL in the germline V gene (reference sequence). The CDR3 is made up of 17 amino acids. Trimming removed 4 bases from V and 0 bases from J, with 17 bases in between. This CDR3 is CASSPGGATGSTDTQYF. The DNA of the CDR3 is TGTGCCAGCAGCCCCGGTGGGGCAACGGGGAGCACAGATACGCAGTATTTT.